These 15 T cell receptor beta chains originate from one sample sequenced in a study of graft-versus-host responses after intestinal transplantation. Method: immunoSEQ multiplex PCR; TCRdb's copy keeps in-frame clones and lacks some. Here the sample spans about 35,000 clones, around 94% being singletons. The input for sequencing was PBMCs, taken 16 days after intestinal transplant. All receptors come from a human patient who received an intestinal transplant, so some T cells may come from the graft donor.

The CDR3 DNA follows: TGTGCCAGCAGTTTATCCGACGGGAGCTATGAGCAGTTCTTC. Its protein is CASSLSDGSYEQFF. V is TRBV27 and J is TRBJ2-1; the D gene is possibly TRBD2 (6 bases). The CDR3 has 14 amino acids. The V end was cut by 0 bases, the J end by 8 bases, with 11 bases between. Germline V lookup: CDR1 MNHEY, CDR2 SMNVEV (reference sequence).

Concerning this clone: A junction boundary mismatches the germline segment, possibly from a read error. This sequence joins TRBV11-2 and TRBJ2-7, with D possibly called TRBD1 or TRBD2 (6 bases each). There are 12 residues in the CDR3. Germline assignment: CDR1 SGHAT and CDR2 FQNNGV. The CDR3 reads CASSLGSGGLDF. CDR3 in DNA: TGTGCCAGCAGCCTGGGGTCCGGGGGCCTTGACTTC.

V is TRBV4-1 and J is TRBJ2-3; 8 bases align to TRBD2. The CDR3 sequence is 18 residues long. Germline lookup yields CDR1 MGHRA and CDR2 YSYEKL. Unmatched junction bases numbered 12, after V lost 1 base and J lost 3 bases. In DNA, the CDR3 is TGCGCCAGCAGCCAAGGTCTATATGCGGGAGGCGGGACAGATACGCAGTATTTT. Translating gives CASSQGLYAGGGTDTQYF.

The genes are TRBV7-8 and TRBJ2-3, with D perhaps being TRBD1 or TRBD2 (5 bases each). The V and J ends lost 2 bases and 1 base respectively, with 10 bases between them. The CDR3 runs to 15 residues. Germline CDR1 is SGHVS and CDR2 is FQNEAQ. CDR3 amino acids: CASSLTGTGTDTQYF. The CDR3 coding sequence is TGTGCCAGCAGCTTAACGGGGACGGGCACAGATACGCAGTATTTT.

The chain links TRBV4-1 to TRBJ2-1; 9 bases align to TRBD2. Germline V gives CDR1 MGHRA, CDR2 YSYEKL. V was pared by 5 bases and J by 3 bases, with 8 bases of the junction left unmatched. The CDR3 sequence is 16 residues long. CDR3 nucleotide sequence: TGCGCCAGCAGCGGGGCCGGGACTAGCAGCTACAATGAGCAGTTCTTC. The encoded protein is CASSGAGTSSYNEQFF.

J is TRBJ2-7 and V is TRBV10-3; the D is unclear. Trimming took off 2 bases at V and 0 bases at J, with 14 bases between the two ends. Germline V gives CDR1 ENHRY, CDR2 SYGVKD. This CDR3 is 16 amino acids long. CDR3: CAISEAEWLPSYEQYF. CDR3 sequence (DNA): TGTGCCATCAGTGAGGCTGAGTGGCTACCCTCCTACGAGCAGTACTTC.

The chain joins TRBV9 to TRBJ1-1; no clear D. Germline values: CDR1 SGDLS, CDR2 YYNGEE. This CDR3 is built from 13 residues. Between the trimmed V and J ends, which lost 3 bases and 0 bases, there was a span of 6 bases. CDR3 sequence (DNA): TGTGCCAGCAGCGCCGGAGTGAACACTGAAGCTTTCTTT. Residues: CASSAGVNTEAFF.

This chain joins TRBV19 and TRBJ2-7; 9 bases map to TRBD2. The length of the CDR3 is 15 residues. From germline, CDR1 is LNHDA and CDR2 SQIVND (reference sequence). The ends lost 5 bases at V and 2 bases at J; junction bases unmatched: 7. The CDR3 coding sequence is TGTGCCAGTAGTGCCTCTAGCGGGGAAACCTACGAGCAGTACTTC. Its translation is CASSASSGETYEQYF.

This chain connects TRBV21-1 to TRBJ2-1. TRBV21-1 is designated a pseudogene. This CDR3 has 14 residues. CDR3 nucleotides: TGTGCCAGCAGCAAAGGGACCCGAAACAATGAGCAGTTCTTC. It translates to CASSKGTRNNEQFF.

The V gene is TRBV5-4, the J gene TRBJ2-7; no clear D gene. The V gene lost 4 bases and the J gene lost 6 bases, with 5 bases spanning the gap. This CDR3 region has 10 residues. In germline, CDR1 is SGHNT, CDR2 YYREEE (reference sequence). CDR3 coding DNA: TGTGCCAGCAGCGGGCGCGAGCAGTACTTC. Its translation: CASSGREQYF.

This rearrangement joins TRBV18 to TRBJ2-1; D remains ambiguous. With 8 bases removed from V and 0 bases from J, the gap between germline ends came to 11 bases. There are 14 residues in the CDR3. Per the germline V gene, CDR1 is KGHSH and CDR2 is LQKENI. The CDR3 protein is CASLPESSYNEQFF. The CDR3 nucleotides are TGTGCCAGCCTTCCGGAAAGCTCCTACAATGAGCAGTTCTTC. Full variable domain (rest looked up from reference TRBV18 and TRBJ2-1): NAGVMQNPRHLVRRRGQEARLRCSPMKGHSHVYWYRQLPEEGLKFMVYLQKENIIDESGMPKERFSAEFPKEGPSILRIQQVVRGDSAAYFCASLPESSYNEQFFGPGTRLTVL.

This clone was detected only once. The chain couples TRBV15 to TRBJ1-6; D gene uncertain. Between the trimmed V and J ends, which lost 8 bases and 7 bases, there was a span of 6 bases. Germline assignment: CDR1 LNHNV and CDR2 YYDKDF (reference sequence). This CDR3 contains 11 residues. The CDR3 reads CATGWNSPLHF. In DNA, the CDR3 is TGTGCCACCGGGTGGAATTCACCCCTCCACTTT.

This chain connects TRBV4-1 to TRBJ2-7; 8 bases are shared with TRBD2. J was trimmed by 3 bases and V by 1 base; bases with no gene match: 11. Germline loops: CDR1 MGHRA, CDR2 YSYEKL. This CDR3 comprises 17 residues. The CDR3 DNA reads TGCGCCAGCAGCCAAGTCCCGCCGGGGACTAGATTCTACGAGCAGTACTTC. It specifies CASSQVPPGTRFYEQYF.

The genes are TRBV28 and TRBJ2-5; TRBD1 agrees at 9 bases. The CDR3 has 14 amino acids. In germline, CDR1 is MDHEN, CDR2 SYDVKM. The junction had 5 bases not matched to a gene; V was cut back by 4 bases and J by 5 bases. The CDR3 DNA reads TGTGCCAGCAGTTCACAGGGGGCGGGGGAGACCCAGTACTTC. Translation: CASSSQGAGETQYF.

This clone was observed once. This chain uses TRBV27 with TRBJ2-7, with 7 nucleotides matching TRBD2. Germline V gives CDR1 MNHEY, CDR2 SMNVEV (reference sequence). The CDR3 is 15 residues long. The V segment lost 2 bases and the J segment 3 bases; nucleotides outside the gene matches: 7. CDR3 bases: TGTGCCAGCAGTTTAGGGGGGGGAGCAGGCTACGAGCAGTACTTC. Its translation is CASSLGGGAGYEQYF.